The sequence of this T cell receptor (beta chain) was determined in a study of radiation and T cells in renal cell carcinoma. The CDR3 length is 17 residues. Germline assignment: CDR1 SGHRS and CDR2 YFSETQ. Trimming cost V 0 bases and J 4 bases; bases outside gene matches: 11. Time point specified: blood 2 weeks post-SBRT. Treatment noted: 15 Gy SBRT to primary tumor, nephrectomy 4 weeks later. This renal cell carcinoma was of the clear cell type. Using immunoSEQ multiplex PCR, the repertoire was profiled, and TCRdb retains in-frame clones only, with some absent. Counted here are more than 65,000 clones, 70% to 90% occurring once; the ten biggest clones make up approximately 22%.

The sample consisted of blood, taken from a patient whose treatment included radiotherapy and nephrectomy. The chain is built from TRBV5-1 and TRBJ1-1, with 8 bases lining up with TRBD1. This clonotype was sampled from a woman in her forties or fifties with renal cell carcinoma. CDR3 loop: CASSLEAGGLHSTEAFF. The DNA of the CDR3 is TGCGCCAGCAGCTTGGAGGCAGGGGGCTTACATTCCACTGAAGCTTTCTTT.